These T cell receptor beta chains were read from a single sample in a study of CD8 T cells in Susac syndrome. TCRdb reprocessed the immunoSEQ multiplex PCR reads with MiXCR, giving one entry per CDR3 protein. The sample comprises 200,000 to 300,000 distinct CDR3 sequences, 96% of which are singletons, and about 0.094% rests with the top ten. Source material: CD4+ T cells from PBMCs. These receptor sequences come from a human donor with Susac syndrome. The CDR3 runs from the conserved cysteine through the conserved F or W.

v_call: TRBV28; cdr3_aa: CASSSLGTPEQYF
v_call: TRBV28; cdr3_aa: CASSSPTGEGTDTQYF
v_call: TRBV29-1; cdr3_aa: CSVYRGAKANTEAFF
v_call: TRBV7-9; cdr3_aa: CASSPPYTNTGELFF
v_call: TRBV15; cdr3_aa: CATSTGTERAFF
v_call: TRBV7-8; cdr3_aa: CASSFGGADIQYF
v_call: TRBV25-1; cdr3_aa: CASARQAYEQYF
v_call: TRBV19; cdr3_aa: CASSNREVFNEQYF
v_call: TRBV30; cdr3_aa: CAWRNRARDEKLFF
v_call: TRBV5-4; cdr3_aa: CASSLVVGGPSDTQYF
v_call: TRBV2; cdr3_aa: CASTMGATAYPLNPYEQYF
v_call: TRBV6-1; cdr3_aa: CASKWGQGGAFF
v_call: TRBV20-1; cdr3_aa: CSAQMLGGSSYYEQYF
v_call: TRBV5-7; cdr3_aa: CASSLPNSGQGDYEQYF
v_call: TRBV24-1; cdr3_aa: CATSDHTGGGGNEQFF
v_call: TRBV29-1; cdr3_aa: CSVLTSGSPPYEQYF
v_call: TRBV20-1; cdr3_aa: CSARSRTGQNTGELFF
v_call: TRBV9; cdr3_aa: CASSVSLWGYEQYF
v_call: TRBV12-3/TRBV12-4; cdr3_aa: CASSPNTGTFGYTF
v_call: TRBV7-3; cdr3_aa: CASSKAPNTGELFF
v_call: TRBV5-1; cdr3_aa: CASSQGRGRPLYNEQFF
v_call: TRBV6-5; cdr3_aa: CASSLAGTVYNEQFF
v_call: TRBV27; cdr3_aa: CASGVPGGEKLFF